The clone carrying this T cell receptor beta chain came up many times. What it binds is not known. V gave up 4 bases and J gave up 6 bases, with 23 bases separating them. The CDR3 is 16 residues long. Germline loops: CDR1 DFQATT, CDR2 SNEGSKA (reference sequence). The data derive from a study of T-cell reconstitution after alpha-beta-depleted transplantation in children. General study results and limits: After one year, T-cell counts and TCRbeta diversity mostly came from new T cells. Where alpha-beta T cells came from about two months after transplant was reportedly several hundred expanded graft clones.

Preparation of the TCRbeta library involved a method that used unique molecular identifiers. One entry per CDR3 protein, called by TCRdb with MiXCR from the PCR reads. The sample has some 600,000 distinct CDR3 sequences; 10% to 15% are singletons. This sequence originates from a male patient between 10 and 17 years old who had a stem cell transplant for acute myeloid leukemia, so the T cells may come from the graft donor. J is TRBJ2-3 and V is TRBV20-1; D gene ambiguous. This specimen was PBMCs, mostly from graft donor cells, taken 360 days after TCRalphabeta/CD19-depleted stem cell transplant. The CDR3 DNA is TGCAGTGCTACCGGATTAACCTGGACGGCTGGGGATACGCAGTATTTT. Protein product: CSATGLTWTAGDTQYF.